This TCR beta chain came from a study of shared clonotypes between healthy human individuals. Notes on the study in general: What limited the represented genetic and exposure-history diversity was the small number of donors.

The length of the CDR3 is 14 residues. Trimming took 1 base from V and 2 from J, leaving 9 bases between them. Germline CDR1 and CDR2: MGHRA and YSYEKL. As to this clone: What it binds is not known.

The study enrolled healthy HIV-negative adults without recent acute infections or vaccinations as donors. Profiled with immunoSEQ multiplex PCR; TCRdb holds only in-frame clones, not every one. The profile shows some 1,600,000 clones, 98% of them singletons. The receptor was isolated from a man aged 25-40 years in good health. The chain has TRBV4-1 and TRBJ2-7, with D tentatively TRBD1 (6 bases). The material sequenced was naive CD4+ T cells sorted from blood. Subset specified: CD45RA+ positively selected. The chain's CDR3 is CASSQGTATYEQYF. The CDR3 DNA reads TGCGCCAGCAGCCAAGGGACAGCAACCTACGAGCAGTACTTC.